This T cell receptor (beta chain) was profiled in a study of human T cells and chemical hapten exposure. In TCRdb, the RACE reads were re-called with MiXCR into one record per CDR3 protein. The sample carries roughly 130,000 distinct CDR3 sequences, approximately 8.3% recorded once. The sample's time point: healthy volunteer bleed at 2 weeks. Extraction yielded total RNA from whole blood (unfractionated). The CDR3 is made up of 17 amino acids. Trimming shortened V by 1 base and J by 2 bases, and 15 bases separated the two germline ends. The germline CDR1 and CDR2 sequences are SGHAT and FQNNGV. The chain employs TRBV11-2 and TRBJ2-1; D is possibly TRBD2 (6 bases). Input material: whole blood. The receptor was isolated from a male donor in good health. Some clones in this sample may be carry-over from other donors' samples. The CDR3 DNA is TGTGCCAGCAGCTTAGGGCCCGGCGGGATGACCTACAATGAGCAGTTCTTC. Translating it yields CASSLGPGGMTYNEQFF.